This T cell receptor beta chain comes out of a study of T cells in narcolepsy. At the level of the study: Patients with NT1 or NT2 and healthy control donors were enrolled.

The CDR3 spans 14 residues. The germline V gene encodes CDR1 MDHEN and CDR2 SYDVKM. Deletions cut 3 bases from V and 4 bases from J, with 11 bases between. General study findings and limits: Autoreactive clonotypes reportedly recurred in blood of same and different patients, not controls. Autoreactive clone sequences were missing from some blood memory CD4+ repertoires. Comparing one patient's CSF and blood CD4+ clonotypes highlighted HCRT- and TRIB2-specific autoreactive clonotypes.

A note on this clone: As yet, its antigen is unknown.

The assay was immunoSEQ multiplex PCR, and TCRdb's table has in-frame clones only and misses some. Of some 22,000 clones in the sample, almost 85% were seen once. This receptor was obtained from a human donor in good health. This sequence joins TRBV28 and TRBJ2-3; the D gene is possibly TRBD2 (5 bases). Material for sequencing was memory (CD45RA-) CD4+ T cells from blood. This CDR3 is CASSFTGNPDTQYF. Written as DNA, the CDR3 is TGTGCCAGCAGTTTCACGGGGAACCCAGATACGCAGTATTTT.